These 29 T cell receptor beta chains were sequenced from one sample in a study of molecular identifiers for immune sequencing clone quantification. A single record per CDR3 protein comes from TCRdb applying MiXCR to the PCR reads. The sample carries around 480,000 distinct CDR3 sequences, around 23% recorded once. The specimen sequenced was naive CD8+ T cells from blood, with Jurkat cell RNA spiked in. The subset here: FACS-sorted CD8+CD4-CCR7+CD45RA+ naive T cells. The receptors originated from a human donor in good health. Some libraries in this study had Jurkat cell RNA spiked in.

In this sample, this clonotype turned up a few times. J is TRBJ2-5 and V is TRBV12-3 or TRBV12-4; 12 nucleotides line up with TRBD1. J was trimmed by 4 bases and V by 5 bases; bases with no gene match: 8. This CDR3 region has 16 residues. CDR3 nucleotide sequence: TGTGCCAGCAGTCCAGAGGGACAGGGGGCCCGAGAGACCCAGTACTTC. This codes for CASSPEGQGARETQYF.

The chain couples TRBV19 to TRBJ2-7; D gene ambiguous. The V gene lost 3 bases and the J gene lost 3 bases, with 6 bases spanning the gap. The CDR3 spans 12 residues. Per the germline V gene, CDR1 is LNHDA and CDR2 is SQIVND (reference sequence). CDR3 DNA: TGTGCCAGTAGTATGGTGGGCTACGAGCAGTACTTC. Protein sequence: CASSMVGYEQYF.

Many counts were recorded for this clonotype. The genes are TRBV5-1 and TRBJ1-1; 7 bases align to TRBD1. In germline, CDR1 is SGHRS, CDR2 YFSETQ. The CDR3 is 14 amino acids. With 4 bases clipped from V and 0 bases from J, the junction kept 3 bases outside the gene matches. The CDR3 here is CASSKGTVNTEAFF. CDR3 nucleotides: TGCGCCAGCAGCAAGGGGACAGTGAACACTGAAGCTTTCTTT.

The rearrangement joins TRBV27 to TRBJ2-7, with a tentative D call TRBD2 (5 bases). Germline V gene sequence: CDR1 MNHEY, CDR2 SMNVEV (reference sequence). With 0 bases removed from V and 4 bases from J, the gap between germline ends came to 16 bases. The CDR3 consists of 16 residues. CDR3 region: CASSLSGPGMGYEQYF. The CDR3 DNA is TGTGCCAGCAGTTTATCGGGCCCGGGGATGGGTTACGAGCAGTACTTC.

The CDR3 spells CASSPHRANTGELFF. The DNA of the CDR3 is TGTGCCAGCAGCCCCCATCGGGCGAACACCGGGGAGCTGTTTTTT. V gene TRBV9 combines with J gene TRBJ2-2; D gene ambiguous. The CDR3 extends over 15 amino acids. CDR1 is SGDLS and CDR2 is YYNGEE in the germline V gene. V shed 4 bases and J shed 0 bases, with 10 bases lying between them.

This clonotype has just a few counts. The chain couples TRBV12-3 or TRBV12-4 to TRBJ1-3, with TRBD1 matching over 7 bases. The junction had 12 bases not matched to a gene; V was cut back by 2 bases and J by 5 bases. The CDR3 is 17 residues long. The CDR3 DNA reads as TGTGCCAGCAGTTTATTTTCCCCCGGACAGGATCGAAACACCATATATTTT. As protein: CASSLFSPGQDRNTIYF.

This clonotype was seen repeatedly, ten times or more. V and J are TRBV12-3 or TRBV12-4 and TRBJ2-2; D is uncertain. This CDR3 contains 16 residues. V lost 5 bases, J lost 0 bases, and 13 bases lay in between. CDR3 region: CASSPGRRTNTGELFF. The CDR3 DNA is TGTGCCAGCAGTCCCGGACGGAGAACGAACACCGGGGAGCTGTTTTTT.

As concerns this clonotype: This sequence may be a read error, since a much larger clone differs from it by one base. The missing conserved phenylalanine or tryptophan at the end of this CDR3 makes a read error likely. The chain links TRBV28 to TRBJ1-1; 11 nucleotides match TRBD1. Germline-derived CDR1 and CDR2 are MDHEN and SYDVKM. With V trimmed by 5 bases and J by 11 bases, 4 bases remained unmatched. CDR3 size: 12 residues. The CDR3: CASSTGTGGAFL. Written as DNA, the CDR3 is TGTGCCAGCAGTACCGGGACAGGGGGTGCTTTCCTT.

In the case of this clonotype: Since a much larger clone is just one base distant, this may be a read error. The rearrangement uses TRBV6-5 and TRBJ2-6; D is perhaps TRBD1 or TRBD2 (5 bases each). In germline, CDR1 is MNHEY, CDR2 SVGAGI. There are 16 residues in the CDR3. CDR3 protein: CASSYGGSSGANVLAF. The DNA of the CDR3 is TGTGCCAGCAGTTACGGAGGAAGCTCTGGGGCCAACGTCCTGGCTTTC.

The J gene is TRBJ1-1, the V gene TRBV7-9; D possibly corresponds to TRBD1 (6 bases). Per the germline V gene, CDR1 is SEHNR and CDR2 is FQNEAQ (reference sequence). Trimming pared 5 bases from V and 0 bases from J, leaving 16 bases between. There are 16 residues in the CDR3. The CDR3 here is CASSPTPGQMNTEAFF. The CDR3 coding sequence is TGTGCCAGCAGCCCAACCCCTGGACAGATGAACACTGAAGCTTTCTTT.

In its sample, this clonotype was seen many times. The chain is built from TRBV5-6 and TRBJ2-3, with 13 bases that match TRBD2. The ends lost 4 bases at V and 5 bases at J; junction bases unmatched: 7. This CDR3 contains 16 residues. Germline CDR1 reads SGHDT; CDR2 reads YYEEEE. The CDR3 loop is CASSPWTSGRGDTQYF. The CDR3 coding sequence is TGTGCCAGCAGCCCCTGGACTAGCGGGAGAGGAGATACGCAGTATTTT.

This clonotype was counted ten times or more. The V and J genes are TRBV6-2 or TRBV6-3 and TRBJ2-3, with TRBD1 identical over 7 bases. Trimming at V came to 4 bases and at J to 0 bases, leaving 4 bases not matched to a gene. Per the germline V gene, CDR1 is MNHEY and CDR2 is SVGEGT. The CDR3 is 15 residues long. The CDR3 loop is CASSSTGASTDTQYF. DNA for the CDR3: TGTGCCAGCAGTTCAACAGGGGCCAGCACAGATACGCAGTATTTT.

Note on this clonotype: This may be a read error, as it is one base from a much larger clone. The missing conserved phenylalanine or tryptophan at the end of this CDR3 makes a read error likely. The gene calls are TRBV20-1 and TRBJ2-5; D possibly corresponds to TRBD1 (6 bases). Germline values: CDR1 DFQATT, CDR2 SNEGSKA (reference sequence). The CDR3 spans 15 residues. Trimming cost V 0 bases and J 10 bases, with 21 bases left between them. CDR3 coding DNA: TGCAGTGCTAGAGATTACAGGGTCCCGCCTCTTGTCCAGTACTCC. Translated, it gives CSARDYRVPPLVQYS.

As to this clonotype: The junction departs from the called germline gene at one end, perhaps through a read error. This chain connects TRBV10-2 to TRBJ1-5; D is unresolved. In germline, CDR1 is WSHSY, CDR2 SAAADI. There are 14 residues in the CDR3. Written as DNA, the CDR3 is TGCGCCTGCAGAAGTGGATTTAGCAATCAGCCCCAGCATTTT. Protein sequence: CACRSGFSNQPQHF.

The CDR3 bases are TGCGCCAGCAGTTTCACAGGGCTTAATGAAAAACTGTTTTTT. This sequence encodes CASSFTGLNEKLFF. The rearrangement uses TRBV5-1 and TRBJ1-4; a weak D match, TRBD1 (6 bases). Germline CDR1 and CDR2: SGHRS and YFSETQ. V dropped 5 bases and J dropped 4 bases, with 12 bases sitting between them. The length of the CDR3 is 14 residues.

Many counts were recorded for this clonotype. Sequence at one end of the junction differs from germline and may be a read error. The chain uses TRBV7-9 and TRBJ2-2; D uncertain. Germline V lookup: CDR1 SEHNR, CDR2 FQNEAQ (reference sequence). This CDR3 has 14 amino acids. The CDR3 region has the DNA TGCGCCAGCAGCTTGGCACCGGGCACCGGGGAGCTGTTTTTT. Amino acid sequence: CASSLAPGTGELFF.

For this clonotype: This may stem from a read error, because a much larger clone lies one nucleotide away. The chain employs TRBV6-5 and TRBJ1-5; D is undetermined. The germline V and J ends were trimmed by 6 bases and 4 bases, with 10 bases remaining between them. The CDR3 runs to 13 residues. Germline-derived CDR1 and CDR2 are MNHEY and SVGAGI. The CDR3 loop reads CASRPDENQPQHF. CDR3 bases: TGTGCCAGCAGGCCAGACGAAAATCAGCCCCAGCATTTT.

The chain links TRBV10-3 to TRBJ1-1, with 8 bases fitting TRBD1. The CDR3 is 18 residues long. Germline V gives CDR1 ENHRY, CDR2 SYGVKD. Trimming at V came to 0 bases and at J to 3 bases, leaving 12 bases not matched to a gene. In DNA form, the CDR3 reads TGTGCCATCAGTGAGTCGGTGACAGGGGAACTTGGAGACACTGAAGCTTTCTTT. Amino acids: CAISESVTGELGDTEAFF.

The chain couples TRBV11-2 to TRBJ1-1; D is perhaps TRBD1 (5 bases). The CDR3 loop spans 14 amino acids. Looked up from germline, CDR1 is SGHAT and CDR2 is FQNNGV. The V end was cut by 3 bases, the J end by 1 base, with 9 bases between. The CDR3 nucleotides are TGTGCCAGCAGCTTGGACAAAGAGAACACTGAAGCTTTCTTT. This gives the protein CASSLDKENTEAFF.

Regarding this clonotype: A read error is likely, as this CDR3 ends without the conserved phenylalanine or tryptophan. This rearrangement joins TRBV20-1 to TRBJ2-2, with D hard to call. Germline CDR1 reads DFQATT; CDR2 reads SNEGSKA (reference sequence). This CDR3 is built from 15 residues. The V end lost 3 bases, the J end lost 2 bases, and 13 bases lay between the germline ends. The CDR3 loop reads CSASSPYINTGELFS. The CDR3 DNA is TGCAGTGCTAGTTCCCCCTACATAAACACCGGGGAGCTGTTTTCT.

This chain connects TRBV20-1 to TRBJ2-4, with a possible D match to TRBD1 (6 bases). CDR1 is DFQATT, CDR2 SNEGSKA, per germline (reference sequence). The CDR3 consists of 14 residues. Trimming left V 6 bases short and J 13 bases short, with 25 bases between. The CDR3 sequence: CSADRPNSYNEQYF. The CDR3 region has the DNA TGCAGTGCCGACAGGCCAAACTCCTACAATGAGCAGTACTTC.

The rearrangement links TRBV28 to TRBJ1-2, with D unresolved. The V end lost 10 bases, the J end lost 3 bases, and 18 bases lay between the germline ends. The CDR3 spans 14 residues. The germline V gene encodes CDR1 MDHEN and CDR2 SYDVKM. CDR3 sequence: CATNPSDGYYGYTF. DNA for the CDR3: TGTGCCACGAACCCTTCCGACGGGTACTATGGCTACACCTTC.

The chain employs TRBV10-3 and TRBJ2-7; the D call may be TRBD1 or TRBD2 (6 bases each). V gave up 2 bases and J gave up 4 bases, with 12 bases separating them. The CDR3 extends over 14 amino acids. Germline loops: CDR1 ENHRY, CDR2 SYGVKD. The CDR3 sequence: CAISEEGGRYEQYF. DNA for the CDR3: TGTGCCATCAGTGAGGAGGGGGGCAGGTACGAGCAGTACTTC.

This clonotype was recorded at least ten times. The rearrangement joins TRBV4-1 to TRBJ1-5, with no clear D. The CDR3 length is 14 residues. Germline values: CDR1 MGHRA, CDR2 YSYEKL. V was clipped by 0 bases and J by 8 bases, with 11 bases between them. CDR3 loop: CASSQDPGLEPQHF. CDR3 nucleotide sequence: TGCGCCAGCAGCCAAGATCCGGGATTGGAGCCCCAGCATTTT.

This clonotype was observed many times. The rearrangement uses TRBV20-1 and TRBJ2-7; TRBD1 aligns across 10 bases. From germline, CDR1 is DFQATT and CDR2 SNEGSKA (reference sequence). This CDR3 spans 14 amino acids. V lost 6 bases to trimming and J lost 5 bases; unmatched junction nucleotides: 10. As DNA, the CDR3 is TGCAGTGCCCACGAGGTGGGACAGGGGAACGAGCAGTACTTC. It specifies CSAHEVGQGNEQYF.

The V gene is TRBV7-9, the J gene TRBJ2-1, with TRBD1 as a possible D gene (6 bases). This CDR3 comprises 12 residues. The V and J ends lost 5 bases and 5 bases respectively, with 7 bases between them. The germline gives CDR1 SEHNR, CDR2 FQNEAQ (reference sequence). The CDR3 loop is CASSRTDNEQFF. CDR3 coding DNA: TGTGCCAGCAGCAGGACAGACAATGAGCAGTTCTTC.

This clonotype appeared many times. V is TRBV6-2 or TRBV6-3 and J is TRBJ1-5; 8 nucleotides agree with TRBD1. Per germline, CDR1 MNHEY and CDR2 SVGEGT. The CDR3 is 14 residues long. With 4 bases clipped from V and 6 bases from J, the junction kept 5 bases outside the gene matches. CDR3 in amino acids: CASSWTGKGQPQHF. The CDR3 DNA reads TGTGCCAGCAGTTGGACAGGGAAGGGTCAGCCCCAGCATTTT.

The genes are TRBV7-3 and TRBJ2-2; TRBD2 aligns across 8 bases. Germline CDR1 reads SGHTA; CDR2 reads FQGTGA. The CDR3 contains 15 residues. J was trimmed by 2 bases and V by 5 bases; bases with no gene match: 4. The CDR3 DNA reads TGTGCCAGCAGCGAAAGCGGGAGCAACACCGGGGAGCTGTTTTTT. Translated: CASSESGSNTGELFF.

This clonotype was observed a few times. The chain has TRBV5-4 and TRBJ1-1, with 8 nucleotides matching TRBD1. The germline CDR1 and CDR2 sequences are SGHNT and YYREEE (reference sequence). There are 14 residues in the CDR3. V was pared by 0 bases and J by 11 bases, with 9 bases of the junction left unmatched. CDR3 loop: CASSLGQGADRAFF. CDR3 nucleotide sequence: TGTGCCAGCAGCTTGGGGCAGGGGGCAGATAGGGCTTTCTTT.